The sequence of this T cell receptor (beta chain) was determined in a study of T cell responses to AZD1222 COVID-19 vaccine. Findings of the study overall: Spike-specific TCR breadth and depth rose after two AZD1222 doses.

Germline-derived CDR1 and CDR2 are SQVTM and ANQGSEA. V gave up 3 bases and J gave up 2 bases, with 13 bases separating them. The CDR3 loop spans 14 amino acids. Assay used: immunoSEQ multiplex PCR; TCRdb lists only in-frame clones, some missing. Among about 130,000 clones listed, around 90% were seen once. About this clone: Its antigen is currently unknown.

This chain links TRBV29-1 with TRBJ1-2, with D unresolved. This TCR came from an adult who received the AZD1222 COVID-19 vaccine. The sequenced sample was peripheral blood, obtained 28 days after the second AZD1222 dose. The DNA for the CDR3 is TGCAGCGTTGACCCCGCTCAGAGGAACTATGGCTACACCTTC. Encoded protein: CSVDPAQRNYGYTF.